This TCR beta chain came from a study of cytomegalovirus exposure and HLA in healthy donors. Overall study results and limits: It was in a later analysis that TCR association rates were seen to vary by HLA locus, highest for DRB1 and lowest for HLA-C. The study put roughly 160 TCR beta chains on its list as cytomegalovirus-associated. The classifier was said to identify cytomegalovirus status with high specificity and sensitivity.

PCR was performed using 60 Vbeta and 13 Jbeta primers. The assay was immunoSEQ multiplex PCR, and TCRdb's table has in-frame clones only and misses some. The ten most abundant clones cover around 1.5% of a sample with about 130,000 clones. A word on this clone: Its antigen remains unidentified.

These donors, healthy bone marrow donors, were studied. Source material: PBMCs. This sequence originates from a woman in her 40s in good health and CMV-seronegative.

The CDR3 reads CASSQEGTGGNTIYF. CDR3 DNA: TGTGCCAGCAGCCAAGAAGGGACAGGGGGAAACACCATATATTTT. The chain has TRBV4-2 and TRBJ1-3; 9 nucleotides align to TRBD1. Germline V gene data show CDR1 as LGHNA and CDR2 as YNFKEQ. V gave up 0 bases and J gave up 4 bases; unmatched junction bases: 1. The CDR3 covers 15 residues.